The 4 T cell receptor beta chains listed next were all sequenced from one sample in a study of T-cell memory formation after mild COVID-19. TCRdb analysed the 5' RACE reads with MiXCR anew, one entry per CDR3 protein. The sample holds 430,000 or so distinct CDR3 sequences; around 27% are singletons and the top ten take about an eighth. Sequencing input: PBMCs or a T cell subset sorted from them (not recorded which). These receptors were obtained from an adult woman who had mild COVID-19 (a few samples of this study predate the infection). Cell type and time point are not known.

CDR3 sequence: CASSSAGGEQYF. CDR3 sequence (DNA): TGTGCCAGCAGCTCGGCGGGGGGCGAGCAGTACTTC. The V gene is TRBV7-9, the J gene TRBJ2-7; 8 bases match TRBD2. This CDR3 is 12 amino acids long. Germline CDR1 SEHNR, CDR2 FQNEAQ (reference sequence). J was trimmed by 6 bases and V by 4 bases; bases with no gene match: 2. Looking up the rest from reference TRBV7-9 and TRBJ2-7 gives the full variable domain: DTGVSQNPRHKITKRGQNVTFRCDPISEHNRLYWYRQTLGQGPEFLTYFQNEAQLEKSRLLSDRFSAERPKGSFSTLEIQRTEQGDSAMYLCASSSAGGEQYFGPGTRLTVT.

This clonotype was recorded a few times. CDR3 loop: CASSYWRGVETEAFF. CDR3 coding DNA: TGTGCCAGCAGTTATTGGAGGGGGGTCGAAACTGAAGCTTTCTTT. The J gene is TRBJ1-1, the V gene TRBV6-5, with a tentative D call TRBD1 (6 bases). The CDR3 consists of 15 residues. Trimming left V 3 bases short and J 5 bases short, with 16 bases between. Germline V lookup: CDR1 MNHEY, CDR2 SVGAGI.

This clonotype was detected a few times. The chain recombines TRBV10-3 with TRBJ1-5, with D possibly TRBD1 on 6 matching bases. The CDR3 covers 15 residues. Germline CDR1 ENHRY, CDR2 SYGVKD. V was cut by 3 bases and J by 0 bases, with 9 bases left in between. The CDR3 reads CAISERDISNQPQHF. The CDR3 DNA reads as TGTGCCATCAGTGAACGGGACATTAGCAATCAGCCCCAGCATTTT.

This clonotype was counted only a few times. The V call is TRBV15, the J call TRBJ2-7; TRBD1 aligns across 9 bases. The CDR3 spans 18 residues. V lost 1 base to trimming and J lost 3 bases; unmatched junction nucleotides: 13. In germline, CDR1 is LNHNV, CDR2 YYDKDF (reference sequence). The chain's CDR3 is CATSRAGTGSFGDYEQYF. DNA of the CDR3: TGTGCCACCAGCAGAGCCGGGACAGGGAGTTTTGGAGACTACGAGCAGTACTTC.